Following are 2 T cell receptor beta chains from one sample sequenced in a study of blood T cell repertoires in COVID-19. Repertoires were generated with immunoSEQ multiplex PCR, while TCRdb's copy carries only in-frame clones and drops some. This table holds about 71,000 clones, 70% to 85% found once. Material: peripheral blood. These receptors all come from a man in his 70s with acute or convalescent COVID-19.

The rearrangement joins TRBV5-1 to TRBJ1-5, with D perhaps matching TRBD1 (6 bases). The CDR3 spans 15 residues. Trimming stripped 0 bases from V and 3 bases from J, with 10 bases between. Germline lookup yields CDR1 SGHRS and CDR2 YFSETQ. Here the CDR3 DNA reads TGCGCCAGCAGCTTGGGGGACACCTCCAATCAGCCCCAGCATTTT. This sequence encodes CASSLGDTSNQPQHF.

The chain recombines TRBV6-1 with TRBJ2-7, with 8 bases aligning to TRBD1. V dropped 1 base and J dropped 4; count of bases not matched to a gene: 3. Germline assignment: CDR1 MNHNS and CDR2 SASEGT. This CDR3 contains 14 residues. This CDR3 is CASSEGTGRYEQYF. CDR3 bases: TGTGCCAGCAGTGAAGGGACAGGGAGATACGAGCAGTACTTC.